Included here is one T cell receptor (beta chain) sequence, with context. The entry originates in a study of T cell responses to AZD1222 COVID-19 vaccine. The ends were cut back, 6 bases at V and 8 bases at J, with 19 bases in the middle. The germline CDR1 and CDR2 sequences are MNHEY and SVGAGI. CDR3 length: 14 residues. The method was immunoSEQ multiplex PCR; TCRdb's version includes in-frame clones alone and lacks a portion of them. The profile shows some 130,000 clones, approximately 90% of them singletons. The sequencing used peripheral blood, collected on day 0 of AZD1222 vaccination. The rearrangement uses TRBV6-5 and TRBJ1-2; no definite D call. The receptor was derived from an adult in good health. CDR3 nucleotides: TGTGCCAGCAGCCAGAACGAGGGAATAGGGGGCTACACCTTC. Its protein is CASSQNEGIGGYTF.